Detailed here is one TCR beta chain. In the original workflow: By means of reference gene primer amplification, nucleated cell counts were estimated. TCRdb's table, derived via immunoSEQ multiplex PCR, lists solely in-frame clones and lacks some. The V and J calls and the clone size are those of that table, but D and trimming were determined from the DNA. Here the sample spans roughly 68,000 clones, roughly 84% being singletons. The CDR3 covers 15 residues. Trimming took off 4 bases at V and 7 bases at J, with 18 bases between the two ends. The germline gives CDR1 MNHEY, CDR2 SMNVEV (reference sequence). The sample originates from a study of blood T cell repertoires in COVID-19. Turning to the study itself: Nucleic acid was either cDNA or gDNA, and it came from T cells, B-cell-depleted T cells, or PBMCs.

The chain joins TRBV27 to TRBJ2-3; D might be TRBD2 (7 bases). The TCR sequence derives from a woman in her forties or fifties with acute or convalescent COVID-19. Sequenced sample: peripheral blood. In nucleotides, the CDR3 is TGTGCCAGCAGTTCGGGACCAGGGGAGGGCAATACGCAGTATTTT. Its translation is CASSSGPGEGNTQYF.